Listed below are T cell receptor beta chains from one sample, sequenced in a study of blood T cell repertoires in COVID-19. The repertoire was sequenced with immunoSEQ multiplex PCR; TCRdb's copy has only in-frame clones and lacks some. Altogether roughly 380,000 clones are present, roughly 77% being singletons, with the ten largest covering 0.85% to 1.3%. Sequencing used peripheral blood. The receptors were gathered from a human donor with acute or convalescent COVID-19. The donor label of this sample is uncertain. Both conserved end residues are part of each CDR3.

v_call cdr3_aa
TRBV12-3/TRBV12-4 CASSPTGQETQYF
TRBV30 CAWGLGGNSPLHF
TRBV9 CASSAGLVNEQFF
TRBV30 CAWSYGGGTTNEQFF
TRBV7-2 CASTFSEGQGSDEQYF
TRBV4-2 CASSQILARSSYEQYF
TRBV7-8 CASSLVSAGLTGYTF
TRBV3-1/TRBV3-2 CASSIQGVMDNEQFF
TRBV12-3/TRBV12-4 CASRKTGGYGYTF
TRBV28 CASSLVQPYEQYF
TRBV21-1 CASSKPGGIHQPQHF
TRBV28 CASSIGGDSYGYTF
TRBV5-6 CASSLPGQGAPGYGYTF
TRBV6-5 CASSYTPDSPLHF
TRBV6-1 CASSELGGTGRETQYF
TRBV27 CASSLSSAGALHF
TRBV7-8 CASSPAGLSYEQYF
TRBV11-2 CASSLTRTSAHEQYF
TRBV11-2 CASSSTGFTEAFF
TRBV28 CASSRDVEKLFF
TRBV4-1 CASSPRSNFGGTEAFF
TRBV11-2 CASSQPGQPVLVF
TRBV27 CASKIRDTDTQYF
TRBV5-1 CASSWADRAGGYTF
TRBV4-1 CASSGTGTGEEKLFF
TRBV11-2 CASSPAPAGRRSNYGYTF
TRBV27 CASSFRTYNEQFF
TRBV5-1 CASSTPGNTEAFF
TRBV4-1 CASSVATNEKLFF
TRBV15 CATSRDRGLRTEAFF
TRBV6-1 CASSEVGTGGDEQYF
TRBV24-1 CATSDPTQGSGTDTQYF
TRBV7-9 CASSFPGFTEAFF
TRBV28 CASSLSLSESSSGNTIYF
TRBV2 CASPRDMRGYGYTF
TRBV6-5 CASSQSGVGTEAFF
TRBV28 CASRLAGTYEQYF
TRBV6-5 CASSPLTGSSYEQYF
TRBV19 CASSRGRSPLHF
TRBV7-8 CASSGWGGMRNNSPLHF